This T cell receptor beta chain comes out of a study of blood T cells in healthy people across ages (dated by TCRdb to between 2014 and 2017). For the wider study: In model experiments, template switching captured roughly one uniquely barcoded TCR beta cDNA molecule for every two T cells. To track age-related changes in TCR beta repertoire diversity, the study relied on deep sequencing normalized with unique cDNA molecular identifiers. To avoid experimental bias, donors of different ages were distributed randomly across sequencing lanes. The donors were divided into four age groups: young (average around 16 years), middle-aged (about 40), aged (approximately 59) and long-lived (roughly 82). Using the same blood draw, the study looked at two additional independent replicas of 1 million unique cDNA reads for two donors, one aged 18 to 29 and the other aged 80 or older.

The donors were 40 or so Caucasian individuals from Russia, aged about 6 to 100 years, who were systemically healthy. Roughly 10 milliliters of peripheral blood were drawn from each donor into EDTA-treated Vacutainer tubes. Ficoll-Paque density-gradient centrifugation was used to isolate PBMCs, with at least 7 million obtained per sample. Total RNA, at least 5 micrograms per sample, was extracted from PBMCs with Trizol reagent. For every donor, flow cytometry on a PBMC aliquot measured the percentage of naive CD45RAhigh/CD27high T cells. Library method: 5' RACE. Sequencing was carried out with an Illumina HiSeq 2500. The second PCR ran for roughly 7 to 11 cycles and used a J-beta primer mix along with a sample-barcoded 5' primer. A unique molecular identifier was introduced onto each TCR beta cDNA molecule by a template-switch 5' adaptor carrying 12 random nucleotides. Each sample yielded at least 2.5 million CDR3-containing paired-end reads. First-strand cDNA was synthesized from all RNA with the Mint cDNA synthesis kit, primed by a TRBC-specific oligonucleotide. After uracil-DNA glycosylase treatment, a first 18-cycle PCR used universal primers M1SS and BC2_uni_R on all cDNA. Concerning the study's data processing: Normalization of each sample was performed by random selection of 1 million high-quality reads, each carrying a distinct molecular identifier. Instead of being binned into consensus sequences, reads with shared molecular identifiers were discarded. MiTCR, run with a Q25 quality threshold and the strictest error-elimination algorithm, handled CDR3 identification, clonotype clustering and error correction. Lower-bound total TCR beta diversity was estimated with a nonparametric unseen species model using Euler transformation. The public reads were run again by TCRdb, first through fastp at Q25 and then through MiXCR, and only productive beta chains were kept. Every entry covers one CDR3 protein and lists the most common genes and DNA from its rows. These V and J calls are TCRdb output, not the study's own analysis. The sample table lists about 1 million distinct CDR3 sequences, under 45% of them with a count of one. Clones ranked in the top ten supply approximately 17% of the sample.

Points on this clonotype: Its antigen specificity is not known. Nothing much larger sits one base from this clone, and base qualities are not available.

The CDR3 sequence holds 13 residues, the cysteine and phenylalanine included. CDR3 DNA is the only sequence kept; it has 39 bases, read in frame from the first base. Reading the germline V gene gives CDR1 SGDLS and CDR2 YYNGEE. Broader findings and caveats from the paper: Estimates of total diversity based on one million sequenced T cells were considered lower bounds and underestimates. There was a strong correlation between observed TCR beta diversity and the percentage of naive T cells measured by flow cytometry. Donor CMV infection status was unknown, potentially confounding age-related changes in expanded clonotypes. Observed TCR beta diversity per million T cells fell roughly linearly with age, and a significant reduction was already apparent by age about 38. Compared with the aged group, the long-lived group had more naive CD4+ T cells, fewer expanded clones and increased TCR diversity, a pattern suggesting age selection. Bulk unsorted PBMC profiling prevented conclusive comparison of naive and antigen-experienced compartments.

The sample consisted of blood. Recombination joined TRBV9 with TRBJ2-7; TRBD1 is possibly the D segment (5 matching bases). The J call may not be correct, given that the DNA end is closer to TRBJ2-5. This TCR came from a woman in her sixties in good health. The CDR3 loop reads CASSVVQGETQYF. The base sequence is TGTGCCAGCAGCGTAGTTCAGGGCGAGACCCAGTACTTC.